These T cell receptor beta chains were read from a single sample in a study of blood T cell repertoires in COVID-19. Method: immunoSEQ multiplex PCR; TCRdb's copy keeps in-frame clones and lacks some. In the table there are about 230,000 clones, roughly 85% of which are singletons. Sample: peripheral blood. All receptors derive from a woman aged 70 to 79 with active or convalescent COVID-19. Both conserved end residues are part of each CDR3. A D gene is named only where the DNA matches it firmly.

>NA|TRBJ2-6|TRBV5-6
CASSLRGAGANVLTF
>NA|TRBJ1-1|TRBV5-1
CASSTGQTNTEAFF
>NA|TRBJ1-2|TRBV2
CASSPETGFYGYTF
>TRBD2|TRBJ2-3|TRBV3-1/TRBV3-2
CASSHGGRAADTQYF
>NA|TRBJ2-3|TRBV15
CATRITSTDTQYF
>NA|TRBJ2-5|TRBV7-9
CASSLDSYQETQYF
>TRBD2|TRBJ2-7|TRBV3-1/TRBV3-2
CASSHSGRGGEQYF
>NA|TRBJ2-1|TRBV10-1
CASSPGGQQNEQFF
>NA|TRBJ1-5|TRBV19
CASSLRNQPQHF
>TRBD1|TRBJ2-2|TRBV5-1
CASSLDRIYTGELFF
>NA|TRBJ2-2|TRBV9
CASSTRGWDTGELFF
>TRBD1|TRBJ2-1|TRBV5-1
CASSPSGQGRFF
>NA|TRBJ1-2|TRBV12-3/TRBV12-4
CASSLGLGGTF
>NA|TRBJ1-2|TRBV12-3/TRBV12-4
CASSFSTGGYTF
>TRBD1|TRBJ1-4|TRBV10-1
CASSGGQGHEKLFF
>NA|TRBJ1-5|TRBV7-9
CASSWAGNQPQHF
>TRBD1|TRBJ1-1|TRBV19
CATGVSGTGKIRTEAFF
>NA|TRBJ1-4|TRBV5-8
CASSLLAGANEKLFF
>TRBD2|TRBJ2-7|TRBV18
CASSREAGGDLPYEQYF
>NA|TRBJ2-3|TRBV15
CATSRQGTPQDTQYF
>TRBD1|TRBJ1-1|TRBV19
CASISTGTGNTEAFF
>NA|TRBJ2-3|TRBV19
CASSGEIYGTDTQYF
>NA|TRBJ2-7|TRBV5-1
CASSLAKGWEDEQYF
>TRBD1|TRBJ1-2|TRBV5-4
CASSSGQGWGGYTF
>NA|TRBJ2-5|TRBV15
CATSRNSRETQYF
>NA|TRBJ1-5|TRBV6-6
CASRRGRDSNQPQHF
>NA|TRBJ2-2|TRBV18
CASSPPELRQGTGELFF
>NA|TRBJ1-1|TRBV24-1
CATSDIRDTEAFF
>TRBD1|TRBJ2-2|TRBV29-1
CSAQTQGVTGELFF
>NA|TRBJ1-3|TRBV5-1
CASSLGPSLGNTIYF
>NA|TRBJ2-3|TRBV6-5
CASSSGPYGEYF
>TRBD1|TRBJ1-5|TRBV27
CASSIQGNSNQPQHF
>TRBD2|TRBJ2-5|TRBV12-3/TRBV12-4
CATKLAPQETQYF
>TRBD1|TRBJ1-1|TRBV5-6
CASSLLGTENTEAFF
>TRBD2|TRBJ2-3|TRBV7-2
CASSSSGGGTDTQYF
>TRBD1|TRBJ2-7|TRBV6-2/TRBV6-3
CASSPLKSGTGSSYEQYF
>TRBD2|TRBJ2-5|TRBV2
CASSFSGSGETQYF
>NA|TRBJ2-5|TRBV3-1/TRBV3-2
CASSPTQGKETQYF
>NA|TRBJ1-2|TRBV18
CASSPSGEYGYTF
>TRBD1|TRBJ2-5|TRBV2
CAIRLTGAQETQYF